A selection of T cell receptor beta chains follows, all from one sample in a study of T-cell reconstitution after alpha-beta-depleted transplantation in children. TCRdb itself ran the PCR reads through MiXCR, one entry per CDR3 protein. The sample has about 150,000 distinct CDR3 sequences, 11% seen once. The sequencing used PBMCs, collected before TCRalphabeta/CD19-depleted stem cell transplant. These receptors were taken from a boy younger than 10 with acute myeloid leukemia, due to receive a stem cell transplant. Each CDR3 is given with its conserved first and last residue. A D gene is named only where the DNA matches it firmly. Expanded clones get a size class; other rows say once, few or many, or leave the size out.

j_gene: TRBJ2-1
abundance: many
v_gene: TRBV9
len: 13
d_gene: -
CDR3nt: TGTGCCAGCAGCGGGACCGCCCGGAATGAGCAGTTCTTC
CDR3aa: CASSGTARNEQFF

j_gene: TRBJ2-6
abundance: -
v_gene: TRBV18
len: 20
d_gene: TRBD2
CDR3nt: TGTGCCAGCTCACCACCGTTGCGAGCGGGGGACTACTCTGGGGCCAACGTCCTGACTTTC
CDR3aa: CASSPPLRAGDYSGANVLTF

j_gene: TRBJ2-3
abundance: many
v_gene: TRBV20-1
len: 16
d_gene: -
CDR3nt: TGCAGTGCTGAGATGGGGTTCCTGGGTTGGACAGATACGCAGTATTTT
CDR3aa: CSAEMGFLGWTDTQYF

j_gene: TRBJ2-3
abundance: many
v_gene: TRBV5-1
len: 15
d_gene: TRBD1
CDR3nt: TGCGCCAGCAGCGACCAGGGGGCGCGAACAGATACGCAGTATTTT
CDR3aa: CASSDQGARTDTQYF

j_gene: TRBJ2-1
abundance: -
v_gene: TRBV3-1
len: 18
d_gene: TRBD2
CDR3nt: TGTGCCAGCAGCCATTCGGACCCGGGACTAGCGTCCTACAATGAGCAGTTCTTC
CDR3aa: CASSHSDPGLASYNEQFF

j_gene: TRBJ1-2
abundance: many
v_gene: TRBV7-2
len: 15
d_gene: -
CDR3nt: TGTGCCAGCACAGCTCCAAATTCGGTTAACTATGGCTACACCTTC
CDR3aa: CASTAPNSVNYGYTF

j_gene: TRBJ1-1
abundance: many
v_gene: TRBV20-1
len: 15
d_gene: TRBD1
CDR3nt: TGCAGTGCCCGGGACAGGAAAGGGGTGAACACTGAAGCTTTCTTT
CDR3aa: CSARDRKGVNTEAFF

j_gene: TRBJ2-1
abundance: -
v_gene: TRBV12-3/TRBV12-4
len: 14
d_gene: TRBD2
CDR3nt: TGTGCCAGCAGGGGGACTAGCGGGCGGAATGAGCAGTTCTTC
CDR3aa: CASRGTSGRNEQFF

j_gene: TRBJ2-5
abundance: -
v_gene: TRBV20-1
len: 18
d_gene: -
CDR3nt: TGCTGTGCTATCCCTCCCCTCCGGTTTAGCGGAATCCAAGAGACCCAGTACTTC
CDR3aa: CCAIPPLRFSGIQETQYF

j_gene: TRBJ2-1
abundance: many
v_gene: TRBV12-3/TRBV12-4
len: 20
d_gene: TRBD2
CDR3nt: TGTGCCAGCACCATTGCCCATCGGGGACTAGCGGGAGCCATGAGGCATGAGCAGTTCTTC
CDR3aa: CASTIAHRGLAGAMRHEQFF

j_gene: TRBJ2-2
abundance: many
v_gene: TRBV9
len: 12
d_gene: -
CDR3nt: TGTGCCAGCAGCGCAAACACCGGGGAGCTGTTTTTT
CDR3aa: CASSANTGELFF

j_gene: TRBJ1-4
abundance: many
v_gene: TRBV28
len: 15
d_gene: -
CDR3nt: TGTGCCAGCAGACCAGCGGGGCAGGGAAATGAAAAACTGTTTTTT
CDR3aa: CASRPAGQGNEKLFF

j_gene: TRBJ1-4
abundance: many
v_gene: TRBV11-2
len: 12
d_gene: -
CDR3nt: TGTGCCAGCAGCTCCTCCGATGGAAAACTGTTTTTT
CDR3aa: CASSSSDGKLFF

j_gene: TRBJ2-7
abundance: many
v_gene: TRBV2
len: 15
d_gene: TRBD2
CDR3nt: TGTGCCAGCAGTGAAAAGCGGGAGGGCCCGTACGAGCAGTACTTC
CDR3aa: CASSEKREGPYEQYF

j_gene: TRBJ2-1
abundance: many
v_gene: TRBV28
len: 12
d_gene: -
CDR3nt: TGTGCCAGCATGACCTCGCCGACTGAGCAGTTCTTC
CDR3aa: CASMTSPTEQFF

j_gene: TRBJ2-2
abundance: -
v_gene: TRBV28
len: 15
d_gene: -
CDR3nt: TGTGCCAGCAGTTTCGGGACGGGGTACGCCGGGGAGCTGTTTTTT
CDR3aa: CASSFGTGYAGELFF

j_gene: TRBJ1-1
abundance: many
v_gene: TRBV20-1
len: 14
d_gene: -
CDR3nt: TGCAGTGCTAGGATGGACAGTCGGAACACTGAAGCTTTCTTT
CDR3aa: CSARMDSRNTEAFF

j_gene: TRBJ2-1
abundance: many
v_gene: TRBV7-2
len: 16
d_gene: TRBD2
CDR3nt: TGTGCCAGCAGCTTAGCGTGGGGGGGTATCGACAATGAGCAGTTCTTC
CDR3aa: CASSLAWGGIDNEQFF

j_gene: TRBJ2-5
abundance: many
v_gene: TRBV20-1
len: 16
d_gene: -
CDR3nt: TGCAGTGCTAGAGATCAAGCAGGTCTGGAAACAGAGACCCAGTACTTC
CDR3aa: CSARDQAGLETETQYF

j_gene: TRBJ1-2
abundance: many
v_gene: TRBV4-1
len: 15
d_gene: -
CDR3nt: TGCGCCAGCAGCCCCTCCGGGACATCTACCTATGGCTACACCTTC
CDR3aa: CASSPSGTSTYGYTF

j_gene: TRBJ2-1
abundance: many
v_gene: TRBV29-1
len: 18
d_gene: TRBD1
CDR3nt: TGCAGCGTCGAAGCTATATGGGGACAGCCGAACCCAAACAATGAGCAGTTCTTC
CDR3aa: CSVEAIWGQPNPNNEQFF

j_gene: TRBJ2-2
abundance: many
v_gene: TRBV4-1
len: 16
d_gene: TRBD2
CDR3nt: TGCGCCAGCAGCCAAGGATCCGGGGGGGCTTCCGGGGAGCTGTTTTTT
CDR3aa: CASSQGSGGASGELFF

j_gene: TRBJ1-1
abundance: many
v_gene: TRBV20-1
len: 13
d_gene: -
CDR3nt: TGCAGTGCTACACGGGGCCTGAACACTGAAGCTTTCTTT
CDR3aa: CSATRGLNTEAFF

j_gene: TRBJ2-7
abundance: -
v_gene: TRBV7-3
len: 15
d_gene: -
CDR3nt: TGTGCCAGCAGCCAGGACTATACGGGCCGTGACGAGCAGTACTTC
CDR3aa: CASSQDYTGRDEQYF

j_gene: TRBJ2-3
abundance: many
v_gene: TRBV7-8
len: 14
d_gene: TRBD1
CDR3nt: TGTGCCAGCAGCCCATACAGGGGAACAGATACGCAGTATTTT
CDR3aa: CASSPYRGTDTQYF

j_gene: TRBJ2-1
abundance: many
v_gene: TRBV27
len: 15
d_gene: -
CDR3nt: TGTGCCAGCGGGTCCTATGACTCCTCCTACAATGAGCAGTTCTTC
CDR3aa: CASGSYDSSYNEQFF

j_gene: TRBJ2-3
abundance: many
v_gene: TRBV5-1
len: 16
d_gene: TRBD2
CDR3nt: TGCGCCAGCAGCTTGGAGACTAGCGGGAGAATCTCTACGCAGTATTTT
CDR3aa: CASSLETSGRISTQYF

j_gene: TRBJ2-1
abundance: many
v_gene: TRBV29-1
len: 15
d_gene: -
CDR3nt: TGCAGCGTTGAAAGGTCAGGGCAGGGCTACAATGAGCAGTTCTTC
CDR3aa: CSVERSGQGYNEQFF

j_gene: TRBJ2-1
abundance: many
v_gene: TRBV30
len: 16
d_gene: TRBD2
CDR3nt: TGTGCCTGGAGTGAACTAGCGGTACAGACCCACAATGAGCAGTTCTTC
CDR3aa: CAWSELAVQTHNEQFF

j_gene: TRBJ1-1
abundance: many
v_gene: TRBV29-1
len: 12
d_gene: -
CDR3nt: TGCAGCGTTCTCCAGGAGGGCACTGAAGCTTTCTTT
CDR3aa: CSVLQEGTEAFF

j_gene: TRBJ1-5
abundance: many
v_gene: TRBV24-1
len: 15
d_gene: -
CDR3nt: TGTGCCACCAGTGACCCCACAGAGAGCAATCAGCCCCAGCATTTT
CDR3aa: CATSDPTESNQPQHF

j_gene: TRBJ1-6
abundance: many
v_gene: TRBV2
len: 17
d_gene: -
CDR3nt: TGTGCCAGCAGTGACTCGGGAACCCGTTCGGATAATTCACCCCTCCACTTT
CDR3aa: CASSDSGTRSDNSPLHF

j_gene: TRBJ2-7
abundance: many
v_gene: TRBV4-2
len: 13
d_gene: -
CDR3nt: TGTGCCAGCAGCCGTAAGTTGGGGGAGGACGAGTACTTC
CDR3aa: CASSRKLGEDEYF

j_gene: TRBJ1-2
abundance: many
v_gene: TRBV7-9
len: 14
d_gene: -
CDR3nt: TGTGCCAGCAGCTTAAGGACAGATAACTATGGCTACACCTTC
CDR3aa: CASSLRTDNYGYTF

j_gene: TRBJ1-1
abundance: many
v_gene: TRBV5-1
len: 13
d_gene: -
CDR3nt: TGCGCCAGCGGACGGGAGCAGAACACTGAAGCTTTCTTT
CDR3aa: CASGREQNTEAFF

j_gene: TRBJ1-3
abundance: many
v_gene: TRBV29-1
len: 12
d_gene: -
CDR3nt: TGCAGCGCTGCGGGGAATGGAAACACCATATATTTT
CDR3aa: CSAAGNGNTIYF

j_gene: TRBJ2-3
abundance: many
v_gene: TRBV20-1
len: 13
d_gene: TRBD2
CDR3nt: TGCAGTACTCCGGGACTAGCGGTAGATACGCAGTATTTT
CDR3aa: CSTPGLAVDTQYF

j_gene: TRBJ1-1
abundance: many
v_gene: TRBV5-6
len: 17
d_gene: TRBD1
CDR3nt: TGTGCCAGCAGCTTGGTAGGGACAGGGGCCTTGAACACTGAAGCTTTCTTT
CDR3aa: CASSLVGTGALNTEAFF

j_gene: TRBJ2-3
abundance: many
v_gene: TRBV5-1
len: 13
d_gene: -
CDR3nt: TGCGCCAGCAGCTTCGGGAGCGGAGATACGCAGTATTTT
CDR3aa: CASSFGSGDTQYF

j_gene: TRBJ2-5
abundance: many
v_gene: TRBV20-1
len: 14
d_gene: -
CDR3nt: TGCAGTGCCCCAATCCTGGGGTCCCAAGAGACCCAGTACTTC
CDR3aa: CSAPILGSQETQYF

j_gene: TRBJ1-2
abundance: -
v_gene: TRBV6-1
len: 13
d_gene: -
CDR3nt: TGTGCCAACAGCCCCTCGGACAGTTCTGGCCACACCTTC
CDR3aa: CANSPSDSSGHTF

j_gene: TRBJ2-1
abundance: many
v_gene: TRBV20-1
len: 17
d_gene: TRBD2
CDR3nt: TGCAGTGCTAGACACCTTCAGCGGGAGGGCCCTTACAATGAGCAGTTCTTC
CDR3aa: CSARHLQREGPYNEQFF

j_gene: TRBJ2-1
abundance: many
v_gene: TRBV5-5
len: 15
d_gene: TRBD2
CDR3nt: TGTGCCAGCAGCCGAACCCTAGCGGCAAACAATGAGCAGTTCTTC
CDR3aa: CASSRTLAANNEQFF

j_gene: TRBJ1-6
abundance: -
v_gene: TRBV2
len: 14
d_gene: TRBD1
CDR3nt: TGTGCCAGCAATAAACAGGGGGCGAATTCACCCCTCCACTTT
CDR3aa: CASNKQGANSPLHF

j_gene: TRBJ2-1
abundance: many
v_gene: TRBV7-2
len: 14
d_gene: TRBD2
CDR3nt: TGTGCCAGCAGCTTAGTGGGGGGGGACAATGAGCAGTTCTTC
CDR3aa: CASSLVGGDNEQFF

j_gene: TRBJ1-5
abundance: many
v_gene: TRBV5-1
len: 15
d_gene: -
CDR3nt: TGCGCCAGCAGCCCCCTGTCGGGGAGCAATCAGCCCCAGCATTTT
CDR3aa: CASSPLSGSNQPQHF

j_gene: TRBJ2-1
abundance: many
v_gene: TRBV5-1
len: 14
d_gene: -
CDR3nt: TGCGCCAGCAGATTAGGGGCGGAAGGGTATGAGCAGTTCTTC
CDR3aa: CASRLGAEGYEQFF

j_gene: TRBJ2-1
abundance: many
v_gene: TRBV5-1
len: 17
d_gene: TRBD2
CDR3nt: TGCGCCAGCAGGCCCCCCCTAGCGGGAGGTCAATACAATGAGCAGTTCTTC
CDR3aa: CASRPPLAGGQYNEQFF

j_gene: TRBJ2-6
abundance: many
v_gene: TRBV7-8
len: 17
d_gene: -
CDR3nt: TGTGCCAGCAGCTTAGAAAGTAGGGTCTCAGGGGCCAACGTCCTGACTTTC
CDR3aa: CASSLESRVSGANVLTF

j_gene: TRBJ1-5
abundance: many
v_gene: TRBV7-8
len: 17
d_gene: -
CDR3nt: TGTGCCAGCAGCTTGTCGTGGGGCCGTCGGGGAAATCAGCCCCAGCATTTT
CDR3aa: CASSLSWGRRGNQPQHF

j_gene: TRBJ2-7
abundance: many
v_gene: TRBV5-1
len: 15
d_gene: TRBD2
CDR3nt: TGCGCCAGCAGCGTCGCGACTAGCGGGAGTCGCGAGCAGTACTTC
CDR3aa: CASSVATSGSREQYF

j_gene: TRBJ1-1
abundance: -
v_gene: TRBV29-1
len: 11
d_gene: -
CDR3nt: TGCAGCGTCCCTGGGGGCACTGAAGCTTTCTTT
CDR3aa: CSVPGGTEAFF

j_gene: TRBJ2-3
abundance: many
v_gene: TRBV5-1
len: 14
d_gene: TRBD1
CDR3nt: TGCGCCAGCACCACGGGACAGCACACAGATACGCAGTATTTT
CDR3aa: CASTTGQHTDTQYF

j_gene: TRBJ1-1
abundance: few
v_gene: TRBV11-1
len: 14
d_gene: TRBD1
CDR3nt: TGTGCCAGCAGCCGACAGGGGGGGAGAGCTGAAGCTTTCTTT
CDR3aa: CASSRQGGRAEAFF

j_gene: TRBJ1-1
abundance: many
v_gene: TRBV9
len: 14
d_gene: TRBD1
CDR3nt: TGTGCCAGCAGCCTGACAGGGGGGGACACTGAAGCTTTCTTT
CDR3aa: CASSLTGGDTEAFF

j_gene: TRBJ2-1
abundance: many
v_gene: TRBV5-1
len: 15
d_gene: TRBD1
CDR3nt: TGCGCCAGCAGCTCTAATGGACAGGGAAACGGTGAGCAGTTCTTC
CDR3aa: CASSSNGQGNGEQFF

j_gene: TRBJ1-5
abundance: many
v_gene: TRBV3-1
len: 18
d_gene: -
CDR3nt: TGTGCCAGCAGCCTAACGGGAGCTACGGCATCTCGGAATCAGCCCCAGCATTTT
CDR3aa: CASSLTGATASRNQPQHF

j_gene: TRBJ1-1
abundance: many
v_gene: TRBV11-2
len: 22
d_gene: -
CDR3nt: TGTGCCAGCAGCTTAGAAATTGGGGTCCCTCCAACCCTATCCGCCAGGGGCACTGAAGCTTTCTTT
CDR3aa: CASSLEIGVPPTLSARGTEAFF

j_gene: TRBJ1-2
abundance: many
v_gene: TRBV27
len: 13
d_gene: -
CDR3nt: TGTGCCAGCAGTTTGCTGGGGTCGAATGGCTACACCTTC
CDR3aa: CASSLLGSNGYTF